This T cell receptor (beta chain) was observed in a study of blood T cell repertoires in COVID-19. Study at large: Acute-phase and convalescent COVID-19 samples originated in the United States, Italy and Spain. Nucleic acid was either cDNA or gDNA, and it came from T cells, B-cell-depleted T cells, or PBMCs.

The CDR3 is 13 amino acids. V lost 5 bases, J lost 6 bases, and 6 bases stayed unmatched. CDR1 and CDR2 from the germline V gene are SGHAT and FQNNGV. Study processing details: Scientists estimated how many nucleated cells there were by amplifying reference gene primers. Profiled with immunoSEQ multiplex PCR; TCRdb holds only in-frame clones, not every one. V and J calls and clone size follow that table, whereas D and trimming were derived from the DNA. The sample has about 310,000 clones, around 90% seen once. Sequencing was performed on peripheral blood. The chain joins TRBV11-2 to TRBJ2-7; 8 nucleotides match TRBD1. The source of this sequence is a man between 18 and 35 years old with active or convalescent COVID-19. The CDR3 bases are TGTGCCAGCAGCACCTGGACAGGGTCCGAGCAGTACTTC. Protein: CASSTWTGSEQYF.